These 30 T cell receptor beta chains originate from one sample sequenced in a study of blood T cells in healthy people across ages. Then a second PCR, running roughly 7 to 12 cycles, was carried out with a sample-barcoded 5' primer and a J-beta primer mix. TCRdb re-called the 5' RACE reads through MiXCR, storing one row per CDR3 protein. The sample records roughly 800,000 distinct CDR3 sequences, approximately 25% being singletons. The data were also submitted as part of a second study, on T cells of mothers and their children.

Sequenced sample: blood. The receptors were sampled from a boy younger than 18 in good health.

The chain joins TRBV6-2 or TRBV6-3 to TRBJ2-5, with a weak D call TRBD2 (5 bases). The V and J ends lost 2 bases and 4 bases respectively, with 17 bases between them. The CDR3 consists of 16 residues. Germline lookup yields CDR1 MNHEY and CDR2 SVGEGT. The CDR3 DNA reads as TGTGCCAGCAGTTACGTCGGGGTCGGCATGGGAGAGACCCAGTACTTC. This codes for CASSYVGVGMGETQYF.

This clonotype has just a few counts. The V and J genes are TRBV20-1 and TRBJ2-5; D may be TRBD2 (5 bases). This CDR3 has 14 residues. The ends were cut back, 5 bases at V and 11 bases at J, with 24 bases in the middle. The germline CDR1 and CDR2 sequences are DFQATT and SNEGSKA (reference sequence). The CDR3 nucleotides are TGCAGTGCTCCAATCCCGGCCACTCCCTGGGAGCAGTACTTC. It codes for CSAPIPATPWEQYF.

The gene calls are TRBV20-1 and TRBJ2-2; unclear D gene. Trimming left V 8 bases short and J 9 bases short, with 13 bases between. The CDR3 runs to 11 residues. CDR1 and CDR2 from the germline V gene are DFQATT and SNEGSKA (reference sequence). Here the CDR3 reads CSTSPLRELFF. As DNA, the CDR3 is TGCAGTACCTCACCCTTACGGGAGCTGTTTTTT.

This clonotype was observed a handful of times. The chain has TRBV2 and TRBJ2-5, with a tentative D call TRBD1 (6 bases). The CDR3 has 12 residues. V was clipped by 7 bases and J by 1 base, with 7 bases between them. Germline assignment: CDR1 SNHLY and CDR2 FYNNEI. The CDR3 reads CASKGGQETQYF. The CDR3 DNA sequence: TGTGCCAGCAAAGGGGGCCAAGAGACCCAGTACTTC. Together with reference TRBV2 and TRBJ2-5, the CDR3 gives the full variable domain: EPEVTQTPSHQVTQMGQEVILRCVPISNHLYFYWYRQILGQKVEFLVSFYNNEISEKSEIFDDQFSVERPDGSNFTLKIRSTKLEDSAMYFCASKGGQETQYFGPGTRLLVL.

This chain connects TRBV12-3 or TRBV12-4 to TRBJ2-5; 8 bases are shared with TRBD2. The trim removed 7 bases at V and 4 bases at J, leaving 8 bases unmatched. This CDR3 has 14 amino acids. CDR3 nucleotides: TGTGCCAGCACCGACGGGACTAGAGGAGAGACCCAGTACTTC. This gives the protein CASTDGTRGETQYF.

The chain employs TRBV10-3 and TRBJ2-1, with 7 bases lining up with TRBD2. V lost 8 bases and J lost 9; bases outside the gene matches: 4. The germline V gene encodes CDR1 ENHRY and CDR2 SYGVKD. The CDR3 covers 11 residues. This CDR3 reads CAIAREGEQFF. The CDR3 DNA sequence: TGTGCCATCGCGAGGGAGGGTGAGCAGTTCTTC.

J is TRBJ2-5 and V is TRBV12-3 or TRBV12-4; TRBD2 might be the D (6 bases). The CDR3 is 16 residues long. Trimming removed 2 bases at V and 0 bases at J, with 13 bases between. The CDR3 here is CASSLWRDPYQETQYF. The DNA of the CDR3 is TGTGCCAGCAGTTTATGGAGGGATCCGTACCAAGAGACCCAGTACTTC.

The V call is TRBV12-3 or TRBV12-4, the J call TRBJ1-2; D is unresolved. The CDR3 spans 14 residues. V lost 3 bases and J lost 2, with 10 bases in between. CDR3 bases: TGTGCCAGCAGTTTCTGGCCAGGCAACTATGGCTACACCTTC. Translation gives CASSFWPGNYGYTF.

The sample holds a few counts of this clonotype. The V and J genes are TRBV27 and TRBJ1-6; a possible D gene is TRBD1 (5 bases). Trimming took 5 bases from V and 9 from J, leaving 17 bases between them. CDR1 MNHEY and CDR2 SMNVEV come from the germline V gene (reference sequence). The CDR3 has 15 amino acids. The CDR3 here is CASSIYRERGSPLHF. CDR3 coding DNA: TGTGCCAGCAGTATCTACCGGGAAAGGGGTTCACCCCTCCACTTT.

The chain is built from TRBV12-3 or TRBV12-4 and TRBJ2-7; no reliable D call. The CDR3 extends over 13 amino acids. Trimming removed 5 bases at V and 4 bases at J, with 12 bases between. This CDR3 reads CASSTGPNYEQYF. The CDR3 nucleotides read TGTGCCAGCAGTACCGGACCGAATTACGAGCAGTACTTC.

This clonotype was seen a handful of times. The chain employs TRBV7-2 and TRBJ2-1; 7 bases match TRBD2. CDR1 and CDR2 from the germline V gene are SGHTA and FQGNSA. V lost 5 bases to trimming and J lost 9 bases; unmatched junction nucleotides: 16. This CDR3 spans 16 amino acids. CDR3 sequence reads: CASSESAGPLGGEQFF. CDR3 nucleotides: TGTGCCAGCAGCGAGTCAGCGGGGCCCTTGGGGGGTGAGCAGTTCTTC.

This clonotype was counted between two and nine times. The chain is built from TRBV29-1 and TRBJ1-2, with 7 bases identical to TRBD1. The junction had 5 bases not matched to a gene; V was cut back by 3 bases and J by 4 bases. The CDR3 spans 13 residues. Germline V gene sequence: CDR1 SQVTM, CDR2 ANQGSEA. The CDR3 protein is CSVDQGTVYGYTF. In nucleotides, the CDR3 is TGCAGCGTTGATCAGGGGACAGTCTATGGCTACACCTTC.

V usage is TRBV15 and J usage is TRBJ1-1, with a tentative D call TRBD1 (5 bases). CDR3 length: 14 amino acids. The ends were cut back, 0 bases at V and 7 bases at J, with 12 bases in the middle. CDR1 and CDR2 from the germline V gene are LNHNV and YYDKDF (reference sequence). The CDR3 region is CATSRDRGSVEAFF. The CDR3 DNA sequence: TGTGCCACCAGCAGAGATAGGGGCAGCGTTGAAGCTTTCTTT.

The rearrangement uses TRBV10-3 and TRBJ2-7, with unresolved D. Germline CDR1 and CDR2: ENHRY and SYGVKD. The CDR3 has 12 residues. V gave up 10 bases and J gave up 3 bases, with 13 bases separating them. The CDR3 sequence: CATLQGDYEQYF. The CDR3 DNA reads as TGTGCCACCCTGCAAGGAGACTACGAGCAGTACTTC.

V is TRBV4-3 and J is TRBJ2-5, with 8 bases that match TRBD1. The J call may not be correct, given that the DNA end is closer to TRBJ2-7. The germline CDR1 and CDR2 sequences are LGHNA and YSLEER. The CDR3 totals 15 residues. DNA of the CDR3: TGCGCCAGCAGCCAAGCTGACGGACAGGGCTACGAGCAGTACTTC. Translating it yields CASSQADGQGYEQYF.

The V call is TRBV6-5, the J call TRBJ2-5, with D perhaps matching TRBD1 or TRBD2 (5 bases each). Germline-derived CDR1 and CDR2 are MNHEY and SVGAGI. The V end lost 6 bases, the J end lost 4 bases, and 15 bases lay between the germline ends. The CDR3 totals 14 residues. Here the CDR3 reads CASRPWDPLETQYF. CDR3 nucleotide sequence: TGTGCCAGCAGACCCTGGGACCCCTTAGAGACCCAGTACTTC.

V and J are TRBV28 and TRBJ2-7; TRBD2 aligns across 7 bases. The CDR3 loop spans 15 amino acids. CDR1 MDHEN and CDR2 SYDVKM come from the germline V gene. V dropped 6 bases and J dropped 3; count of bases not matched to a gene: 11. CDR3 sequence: CASSSPLGGYYEQYF. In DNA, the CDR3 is TGTGCCAGCAGCTCCCCTCTCGGGGGGTACTACGAGCAGTACTTC.

As DNA, the CDR3 is TGTGCCAGCACCCTCTGGACAGGGGTTCGCCAAGAGACCCAGTACTTC. Its protein product is CASTLWTGVRQETQYF. The chain joins TRBV12-3 or TRBV12-4 to TRBJ2-5, with TRBD1 matching over 9 bases. CDR3 size: 16 residues. Germline trimming cut 7 bases from V and 1 base from J; bases unmatched to any gene: 10.

CDR3 nucleotides: TGTGCCAGCACCCTCGGGGTAGCGGACTCCTACGAGCAGTACTTC. Protein product: CASTLGVADSYEQYF. The rearrangement uses TRBV12-3 or TRBV12-4 and TRBJ2-7; D possibly corresponds to TRBD2 (6 bases). This CDR3 spans 15 amino acids. Trimming removed 7 bases from V and 0 bases from J, with 16 bases in between.

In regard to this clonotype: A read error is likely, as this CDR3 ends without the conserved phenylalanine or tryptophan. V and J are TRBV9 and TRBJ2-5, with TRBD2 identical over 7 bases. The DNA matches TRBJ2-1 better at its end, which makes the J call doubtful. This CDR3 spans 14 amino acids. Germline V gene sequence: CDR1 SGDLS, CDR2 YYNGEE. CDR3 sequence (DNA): TGTGCCAGCAGCGTGGGGGGGAGCAACAATGAGCAGTTCCTC. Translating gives CASSVGGSNNEQFL.

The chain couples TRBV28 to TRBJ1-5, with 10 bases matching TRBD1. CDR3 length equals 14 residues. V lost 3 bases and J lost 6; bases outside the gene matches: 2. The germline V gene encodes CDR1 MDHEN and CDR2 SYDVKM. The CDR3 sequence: CASSLGQGRQPQHF. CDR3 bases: TGTGCCAGCAGTTTGGGACAGGGGCGTCAGCCCCAGCATTTT.

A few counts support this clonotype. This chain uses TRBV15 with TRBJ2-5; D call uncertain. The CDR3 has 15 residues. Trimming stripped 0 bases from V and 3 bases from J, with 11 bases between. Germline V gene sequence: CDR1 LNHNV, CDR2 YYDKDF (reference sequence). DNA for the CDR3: TGTGCCACCAGCAGAGATTTGTTTTTGGAAGAGACCCAGTACTTC. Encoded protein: CATSRDLFLEETQYF.

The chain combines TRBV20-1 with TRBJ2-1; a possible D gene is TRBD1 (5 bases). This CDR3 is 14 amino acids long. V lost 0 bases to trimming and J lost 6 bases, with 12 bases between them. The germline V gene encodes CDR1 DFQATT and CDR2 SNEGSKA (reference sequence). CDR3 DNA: TGCAGTGCTAGAGACCCGTCCCAGGGCAATGAGCAGTTCTTC. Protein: CSARDPSQGNEQFF.

The CDR3 loop is CASSLLRQTEDEQYF. The CDR3 DNA is TGTGCCAGCAGCTTGCTGCGGCAAACCGAGGACGAGCAGTACTTC. V usage is TRBV5-6 and J usage is TRBJ2-5; the D is unclear. The DNA end is more similar to TRBJ2-7, so the J call may be wrong. Germline CDR1 reads SGHDT; CDR2 reads YYEEEE. The CDR3 covers 15 residues.

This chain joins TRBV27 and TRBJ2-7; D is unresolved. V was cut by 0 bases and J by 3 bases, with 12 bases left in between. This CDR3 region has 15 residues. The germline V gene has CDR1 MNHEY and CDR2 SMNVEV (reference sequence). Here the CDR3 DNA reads TGTGCCAGCAGTTTATCGATCCACCCAAGCTACGAGCAGTACTTC. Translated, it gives CASSLSIHPSYEQYF.

Here the CDR3 DNA reads TGCAGCGTTGTCCCCGACACGCCGGCCCAGTACTTC. This translates into CSVVPDTPAQYF. V gene TRBV29-1 combines with J gene TRBJ2-5; D remains unclear. CDR3 length equals 12 residues. Trimming removed 4 bases from V and 9 bases from J, with 15 bases in between. CDR1 and CDR2 from the germline V gene are SQVTM and ANQGSEA.

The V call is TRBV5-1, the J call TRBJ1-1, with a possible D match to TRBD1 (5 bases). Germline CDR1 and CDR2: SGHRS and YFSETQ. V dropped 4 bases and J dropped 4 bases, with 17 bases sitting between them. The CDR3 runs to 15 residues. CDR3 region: CASSPLMAGPTEAFF. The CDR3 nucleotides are TGCGCCAGCAGCCCGCTTATGGCAGGGCCCACTGAAGCTTTCTTT.

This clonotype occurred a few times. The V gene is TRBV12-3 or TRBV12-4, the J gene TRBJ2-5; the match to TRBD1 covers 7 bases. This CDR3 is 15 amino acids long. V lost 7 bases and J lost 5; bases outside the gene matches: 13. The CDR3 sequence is CASKTEQGFGETQYF. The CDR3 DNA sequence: TGTGCCAGCAAAACTGAACAGGGGTTCGGGGAGACCCAGTACTTC.

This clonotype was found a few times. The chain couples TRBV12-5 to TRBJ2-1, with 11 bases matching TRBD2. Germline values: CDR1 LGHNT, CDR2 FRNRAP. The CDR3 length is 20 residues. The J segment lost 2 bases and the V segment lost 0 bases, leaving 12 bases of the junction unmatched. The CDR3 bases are TGTGCTAGTGGTTTGGTAACGAAGCCACTAGCGGGAGATCCCTACAATGAGCAGTTCTTC. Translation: CASGLVTKPLAGDPYNEQFF.

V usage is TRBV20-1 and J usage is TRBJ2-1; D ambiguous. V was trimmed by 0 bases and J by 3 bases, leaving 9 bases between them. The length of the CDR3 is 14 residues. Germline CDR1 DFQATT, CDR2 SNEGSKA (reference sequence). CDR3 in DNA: TGCAGTGCTAGAGATAATCGGCACTACAATGAGCAGTTCTTC. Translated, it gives CSARDNRHYNEQFF.